The 26 T cell receptor beta chains below come from one sample, sequenced in a study of blood T cell repertoires in COVID-19 (dated by TCRdb to about 2020). Libraries were built with the immunoSEQ multiplex PCR assay. In TCRdb, the immuneACCESS table is reduced to in-frame sequences with V and J assigned. These tables do not hold every clone; where another copy was compared, an unresolved V gene accounts for under half, and the others remain unexplained. This sample has hundreds of thousands of clones in its table, and around nine tenths of those were observed once. The ten largest clones take up 6% to 6.5% of the sample. The sample comprised PBMCs or T cells enriched from blood (not recorded which). The receptors here all came from a woman in her forties who had recovered from COVID-19.

The V call is TRBV7-2, the J call TRBJ1-2; D uncertain. This CDR3 is built from 15 residues. Germline-derived CDR1 and CDR2 are SGHTA and FQGNSA. With 5 bases removed from V and 0 bases from J, the gap between germline ends came to 13 bases. The CDR3 DNA sequence: TGTGCCAGCAGCCTTGCCTCGCAGACTAACTATGGCTACACCTTC. It translates to CASSLASQTNYGYTF.

The CDR3 sequence is CASSSGVSTDTQYF. For the CDR3, the DNA is TGTGCCAGCTCTAGCGGGGTTAGCACAGATACGCAGTATTTT. The chain couples TRBV2 to TRBJ2-3; TRBD2 aligns across 9 bases. The CDR3 length is 14 residues. V lost 8 bases to trimming and J lost 0 bases; unmatched junction nucleotides: 3. Germline CDR1 is SNHLY and CDR2 is FYNNEI.

The gene calls are TRBV2 and TRBJ1-1; tentatively, D is TRBD1 (5 bases). CDR1 SNHLY and CDR2 FYNNEI come from the germline V gene. Deletions cut 10 bases from V and 5 bases from J, with 17 bases between. The CDR3 sequence is 13 residues long. CDR3 sequence: CATAGGRITEAFF. The CDR3 DNA reads TGTGCCACAGCCGGGGGACGGATTACTGAAGCTTTCTTT. Together with reference TRBV2 and TRBJ1-1, the CDR3 gives the full variable domain: EPEVTQTPSHQVTQMGQEVILRCVPISNHLYFYWYRQILGQKVEFLVSFYNNEISEKSEIFDDQFSVERPDGSNFTLKIRSTKLEDSAMYFCATAGGRITEAFFGQGTRLTVV.

The chain combines TRBV7-9 with TRBJ2-5; no clear D. The CDR3 runs to 11 residues. In germline, CDR1 is SEHNR, CDR2 FQNEAQ (reference sequence). Trimming took off 5 bases at V and 1 base at J, with 2 bases between the two ends. Written as DNA, the CDR3 is TGTGCCAGCAGCCTCCAAGAGACCCAGTACTTC. Its protein is CASSLQETQYF.

V is TRBV6-2 or TRBV6-3 and J is TRBJ1-1; D might be TRBD1 (6 bases). Germline CDR1 and CDR2: MNHEY and SVGEGT. The V gene lost 2 bases and the J gene lost 11 bases, with 15 bases spanning the gap. The CDR3 spans 13 residues. The CDR3 nucleotides are TGTGCCAGCAGTTACGGGGGCTCTCGTTGGGCTTTCTTT. Its protein product is CASSYGGSRWAFF.

As regards this clone: At one boundary the junction diverges from the germline segment, which might be a read error. This rearrangement joins TRBV25-1 to TRBJ2-7, with a tentative D call TRBD2 (6 bases). There are 13 residues in the CDR3. Germline V gene data show CDR1 as MGHDK and CDR2 as SYGVNS. This chain's CDR3 is CASSGGVGTLQDF. CDR3 coding DNA: TGTGCCAGCAGTGGGGGGGTGGGCACTCTTCAGGACTTC.

The chain employs TRBV28 and TRBJ2-7; 7 nucleotides agree with TRBD1. The V gene end was trimmed by 5 bases and the J gene end by 3 bases; junction bases not matched to a gene: 13. Germline V gives CDR1 MDHEN, CDR2 SYDVKM. The CDR3 sequence is 16 residues long. The CDR3, as DNA: TGTGCCAGCAGTCCTTTAGGGACAGCAGACTACTACGAGCAGTACTTC. This translates into CASSPLGTADYYEQYF. The variable domain in full, completed from reference TRBV28 and TRBJ2-7, reads DVKVTQSSRYLVKRTGEKVFLECVQDMDHENMFWYRQDPGLGLRLIYFSYDVKMKEKGDIPEGYSVSREKKERFSLILESASTNQTSMYLCASSPLGTADYYEQYFGPGTRLTVT.

The chain couples TRBV2 to TRBJ2-7, with TRBD1 matching over 9 bases. Unmatched junction bases numbered 5, after V lost 4 bases and J lost 4 bases. The germline gives CDR1 SNHLY, CDR2 FYNNEI. The CDR3 spans 14 residues. CDR3 nucleotides: TGTGCCAGCAGTGGCGGGACAGGGATTTACGAGCAGTACTTC. As protein: CASSGGTGIYEQYF. Complete variable domain (other parts from reference TRBV2 and TRBJ2-7): EPEVTQTPSHQVTQMGQEVILRCVPISNHLYFYWYRQILGQKVEFLVSFYNNEISEKSEIFDDQFSVERPDGSNFTLKIRSTKLEDSAMYFCASSGGTGIYEQYFGPGTRLTVT.

This clone was detected once. The chain has TRBV7-9 and TRBJ2-1; 10 nucleotides match TRBD1. Germline lookup yields CDR1 SEHNR and CDR2 FQNEAQ (reference sequence). CDR3 length equals 12 residues. The V gene end was trimmed by 1 base and the J gene end by 14 bases; junction bases not matched to a gene: 2. Written as DNA, the CDR3 is TGTGCCAGCAGCTTAGTGGGGACAGGGGAGTTCTTC. Encoded protein: CASSLVGTGEFF.

V is TRBV11-2 and J is TRBJ2-1; 8 bases match TRBD2. Germline values: CDR1 SGHAT, CDR2 FQNNGV. The V and J ends lost 5 bases and 0 bases, in that order; junction bases with no gene match: 6. The CDR3 has 16 residues. The CDR3 bases are TGTGCCAGCAGCGCGAATAGCGGGAACTCCTACAATGAGCAGTTCTTC. Translation gives CASSANSGNSYNEQFF.

V usage is TRBV7-2 and J usage is TRBJ2-7; 11 positions match TRBD2. J gave up 6 bases and V 7 bases, and 8 bases lay outside the gene matches. Germline assignment: CDR1 SGHTA and CDR2 FQGNSA. This CDR3 region has 14 residues. CDR3 amino acids: CASTIAGGPGEQYF. DNA for the CDR3: TGTGCCAGCACCATAGCGGGAGGGCCGGGCGAGCAGTACTTC.

The chain carries TRBV4-3 and TRBJ2-1; 11 bases are shared with TRBD2. This CDR3 has 14 residues. Losses at the gene ends were 4 bases for V and 5 bases for J; bases not matched to a gene: 1. The germline V gene has CDR1 LGHNA and CDR2 YSLEER. The chain's CDR3 is CASSLGLADNEQFF. The CDR3 DNA is TGCGCCAGCAGCCTGGGACTAGCGGACAATGAGCAGTTCTTC.

This chain connects TRBV6-2 or TRBV6-3 to TRBJ2-1; D is possibly TRBD2 (6 bases). The CDR3 extends over 20 amino acids. V was clipped by 0 bases and J by 2 bases, with 23 bases between them. Per germline, CDR1 MNHEY and CDR2 SVGEGT. This chain's CDR3 is CASSYSMGRAGSGAYNEQFF. DNA for the CDR3: TGTGCCAGCAGTTACTCGATGGGCAGGGCCGGTAGCGGAGCCTACAATGAGCAGTTCTTC.

The V and J genes are TRBV4-1 and TRBJ2-1, with 10 bases matching TRBD1. The CDR3 is 17 amino acids. After removal of 2 bases from V and 7 bases from J, the junction contained 11 bases not matched to a gene. Looked up from germline, CDR1 is MGHRA and CDR2 is YSYEKL. The CDR3 DNA is TGCGCCAGCAGCCAAAGCCGGCGACAGGGGGCTTCAAATGAGCAGTTCTTC. It codes for CASSQSRRQGASNEQFF.

J is TRBJ2-7 and V is TRBV7-2; possibly TRBD1 for D (7 bases). Trimming shortened V by 8 bases and J by 7 bases, and 18 bases separated the two germline ends. The CDR3 length is 13 residues. CDR1 SGHTA and CDR2 FQGNSA come from the germline V gene. For the CDR3, the DNA is TGTGCCAGCGGACTGACAGGGAGGCGTGAGCAGTACTTC. It translates to CASGLTGRREQYF.

The chain employs TRBV7-3 and TRBJ2-2; D is unclear. Germline-derived CDR1 and CDR2 are SGHTA and FQGTGA. Deletions cut 5 bases from V and 5 bases from J, with 9 bases between. CDR3 length: 13 residues. The CDR3 nucleotides read TGTGCCAGCAGCCTCACAGCTACCGGGGAGCTGTTTTTT. Encoded protein: CASSLTATGELFF.

The J gene is TRBJ1-5, the V gene TRBV28, with 9 bases that match TRBD1. This CDR3 is 15 amino acids long. Germline-derived CDR1 and CDR2 are MDHEN and SYDVKM. Trimming took 6 bases from V and 8 from J; bases not matched to a gene: 11. The CDR3 reads CASSHGTGNFKPQHF. CDR3 coding DNA: TGTGCCAGCAGCCATGGGACAGGGAATTTCAAGCCCCAGCATTTT.

The V and J genes are TRBV10-2 and TRBJ2-2; a possible D gene is TRBD1 (6 bases). The germline gives CDR1 WSHSY, CDR2 SAAADI. CDR3 length: 14 amino acids. V was pared by 6 bases and J by 4 bases, with 12 bases between. CDR3: CASSRGQGTGELFF. Here the CDR3 DNA reads TGCGCCAGCAGCAGGGGTCAAGGCACCGGGGAGCTGTTTTTT.

The chain combines TRBV7-9 with TRBJ2-3; D is unclear. Per germline, CDR1 SEHNR and CDR2 FQNEAQ (reference sequence). The CDR3 length is 15 residues. The V and J ends lost 0 bases and 2 bases respectively, with 9 bases between them. CDR3 DNA sequence: TGTGCCAGCAGCTTAGCTCCATCATTCACAGATACGCAGTATTTT. It translates to CASSLAPSFTDTQYF.

This chain joins TRBV28 and TRBJ1-5; 7 bases map to TRBD1. This CDR3 comprises 15 residues. The germline gives CDR1 MDHEN, CDR2 SYDVKM. Losses at the gene ends were 8 bases for V and 7 bases for J; bases not matched to a gene: 14. As DNA, the CDR3 is TGTGCCAGCGGGGCGACAGGGATGAGCATCCAGCCCCAGCATTTT. This sequence encodes CASGATGMSIQPQHF.

This chain connects TRBV6-5 to TRBJ2-1, with 10 bases fitting TRBD1. CDR3 length: 16 residues. V trimming: 4 bases; J trimming: 1 base; junction bases outside the gene matches: 4. Germline CDR1 is MNHEY and CDR2 is SVGAGI. The CDR3, as DNA: TGTGCCAGCAGTTCCCTGGACAGGGGGTCCTACAATGAGCAGTTCTTC. Encoded protein: CASSSLDRGSYNEQFF.

This chain uses TRBV7-8 with TRBJ1-3; D is possibly TRBD1 (6 bases). The CDR3 runs to 18 residues. Trimming left V 1 base short and J 4 bases short, with 20 bases between. CDR1 is SGHVS, CDR2 FQNEAQ, per germline. CDR3 protein: CASSLGGQRTPRGNTIYF. The CDR3 nucleotides read TGTGCCAGCAGCTTAGGGGGGCAGAGAACCCCGAGGGGAAACACCATATATTTT.

The chain recombines TRBV19 with TRBJ2-2; D is ambiguous. The ends were cut back, 6 bases at V and 8 bases at J, with 10 bases in the middle. CDR3 length: 12 amino acids. CDR1 is LNHDA and CDR2 is SQIVND in the germline V gene (reference sequence). The CDR3 coding sequence is TGTGCCAGTAGCACCCGCAGGGGGGAGCTGTTTTTT. Translated: CASSTRRGELFF.

The chain is built from TRBV27 and TRBJ1-1; no definite D call. Germline values: CDR1 MNHEY, CDR2 SMNVEV (reference sequence). This CDR3 is 14 amino acids long. Deletions cut 6 bases from V and 7 bases from J, with 18 bases between. The CDR3 spells CASSSELRVSEAFF. The CDR3 bases are TGTGCCAGCAGCTCCGAGCTTCGGGTGAGTGAAGCTTTCTTT.

The rearrangement uses TRBV2 and TRBJ2-7; D not certain. V was trimmed by 2 bases and J by 0 bases, leaving 11 bases between them. This CDR3 spans 15 amino acids. Germline V lookup: CDR1 SNHLY, CDR2 FYNNEI. DNA of the CDR3: TGTGCCAGCAGTGAATTTGGTGCGAGCTCCTACGAGCAGTACTTC. Amino acid sequence: CASSEFGASSYEQYF. Combining the CDR3 with reference TRBV2 and TRBJ2-7 gives the whole variable domain EPEVTQTPSHQVTQMGQEVILRCVPISNHLYFYWYRQILGQKVEFLVSFYNNEISEKSEIFDDQFSVERPDGSNFTLKIRSTKLEDSAMYFCASSEFGASSYEQYFGPGTRLTVT.

The chain uses TRBV7-2 and TRBJ1-3; D may be TRBD1 (5 bases). The germline V gene has CDR1 SGHTA and CDR2 FQGNSA. The CDR3 loop spans 13 amino acids. The V end lost 6 bases, the J end lost 8 bases, and 14 bases lay between the germline ends. CDR3 sequence: CASSYDKGDTIYF. The CDR3 nucleotides read TGTGCCAGCAGTTACGACAAAGGGGACACCATATATTTT.